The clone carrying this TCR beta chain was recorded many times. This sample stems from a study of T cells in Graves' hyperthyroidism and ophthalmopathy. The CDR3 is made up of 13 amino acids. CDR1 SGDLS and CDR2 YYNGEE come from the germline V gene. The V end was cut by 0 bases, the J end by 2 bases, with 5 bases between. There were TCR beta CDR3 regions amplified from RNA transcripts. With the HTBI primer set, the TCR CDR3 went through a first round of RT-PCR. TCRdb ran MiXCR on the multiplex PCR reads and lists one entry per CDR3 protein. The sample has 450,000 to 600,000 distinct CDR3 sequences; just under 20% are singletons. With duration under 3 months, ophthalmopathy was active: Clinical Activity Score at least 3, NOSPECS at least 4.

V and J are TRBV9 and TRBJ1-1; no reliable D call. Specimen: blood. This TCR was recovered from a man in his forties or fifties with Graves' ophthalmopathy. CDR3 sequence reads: CASSVVLNTEAFF. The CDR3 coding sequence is TGTGCCAGCAGCGTAGTCTTAAACACTGAAGCTTTCTTT.